This T cell receptor (beta chain) was identified during a study of blood T cell repertoires in COVID-19. Germline CDR1 LNHDA, CDR2 SQIVND (reference sequence). Unmatched junction bases numbered 5, after V lost 7 bases and J lost 2 bases. This CDR3 has 15 residues. This clone occurred a few times. Under the authors' procedure: Estimated nucleated cell counts came from reference gene primer amplification. The repertoire was sequenced with immunoSEQ multiplex PCR; TCRdb's copy has only in-frame clones and lacks some. The D gene and trimming were derived from the DNA, and the V and J assignments and clone size from that table. Of about 38,000 clones in the sample, around 80% are singletons; the top ten hold about 1.5%.

This chain joins TRBV19 and TRBJ1-5, with 10 bases fitting TRBD1. The sample consisted of peripheral blood. The receptor was derived from a man aged 55 to 70 with COVID-19, enrolled during active disease. This CDR3 reads CASTPGQGRNQPQHF. CDR3 DNA sequence: TGTGCCAGTACCCCGGGACAGGGGCGCAATCAGCCCCAGCATTTT.